Shown below are 10 T cell receptor beta chains from a single sample sequenced in a study of memory CD4+ T cells and cytomegalovirus serostatus. The data were produced by immunoSEQ multiplex PCR, yet TCRdb's version contains in-frame clones alone and is incomplete. In the table there are 40,000 to 60,000 clones, just under 80% of which are singletons. The sort gate was single viable CD3+CD4+CD8-CD45RO+ cells for memory CD4+ T cells. The sequenced sample was memory CD4+ T cells from blood. Receptors were obtained from an adult in good health and CMV-seronegative.

The gene calls are TRBV14 and TRBJ2-7; 8 bases match TRBD1. V dropped 4 bases and J dropped 3; count of bases not matched to a gene: 8. The CDR3 is 15 residues long. Germline values: CDR1 SGHDN, CDR2 FVKESK. CDR3 loop: CASSLEGTGLYEQYF. The CDR3 coding sequence is TGTGCCAGCAGCCTAGAGGGGACAGGCCTCTACGAGCAGTACTTC.

CDR3 protein: CASKGGGGTDSNQPQHF. DNA of the CDR3: TGTGCCAGTAAAGGGGGCGGAGGGACCGATAGCAATCAGCCCCAGCATTTT. The chain employs TRBV19 and TRBJ1-5, with 7 positions matching TRBD1. The CDR3 runs 17 residues. CDR1 and CDR2 (germline): LNHDA, SQIVND (reference sequence). J lost 0 bases, V lost 7 bases, and 12 bases had no gene match.

The chain employs TRBV28 and TRBJ1-2; no clear D gene. CDR1 and CDR2 from the germline V gene are MDHEN and SYDVKM. Trimming pared 3 bases from V and 1 base from J, leaving 15 bases between. This CDR3 region has 16 residues. The CDR3 DNA follows: TGTGCCAGCAGTTTTCTTCAACATGGGCGTAACTATGGCTACACCTTC. Protein product: CASSFLQHGRNYGYTF.

In its sample, this clone was seen a few times. The rearrangement joins TRBV19 to TRBJ1-5, with D perhaps TRBD1 (5 bases). V was pared by 4 bases and J by 3 bases, with 10 bases between. CDR3 length: 14 amino acids. Per germline, CDR1 LNHDA and CDR2 SQIVND (reference sequence). Here the CDR3 reads CASSRDGFNQPQHF. The CDR3 DNA follows: TGTGCCAGTAGTAGGGACGGGTTCAATCAGCCCCAGCATTTT. Drawing the rest from reference TRBV19 and TRBJ1-5, the complete variable domain is DGGITQSPKYLFRKEGQNVTLSCEQNLNHDAMYWYRQDPGQGLRLIYYSQIVNDFQKGDIAEGYSVSREKKESFPLTVTSAQKNPTAFYLCASSRDGFNQPQHFGDGTRLSIL.

This clone was seen a single time. CDR3 protein: CASSWTGGAYEQYF. For the CDR3, the DNA is TGTGCCAGCAGCTGGACAGGGGGTGCCTACGAGCAGTACTTC. The rearrangement links TRBV6-5 to TRBJ2-7, with 10 bases fitting TRBD1. V was pared by 6 bases and J by 2 bases, with 4 bases of the junction left unmatched. CDR1 is MNHEY and CDR2 is SVGAGI in the germline V gene. CDR3 length equals 14 residues.

The V call is TRBV5-1, the J call TRBJ2-1; no clear D gene. CDR1 SGHRS and CDR2 YFSETQ come from the germline V gene. CDR3 length: 14 amino acids. V shed 7 bases and J shed 3 bases, with 14 bases lying between them. The CDR3 DNA follows: TGCGCCAGCCGCCAGGTCCTAGTCTACAATGAGCAGTTCTTC. Amino acid sequence: CASRQVLVYNEQFF.

This chain links TRBV5-5 with TRBJ1-5; D is unclear. The germline V gene encodes CDR1 SGHKS and CDR2 YYEKEE (reference sequence). V dropped 3 bases and J dropped 2 bases, with 9 bases sitting between them. The CDR3 sequence is 14 residues long. CDR3: CASSYGEGNQPQHF. The CDR3 DNA sequence: TGTGCCAGCAGCTACGGGGAGGGCAATCAGCCCCAGCATTTT.

The chain is built from TRBV5-1 and TRBJ2-3, with 7 bases that match TRBD1. V dropped 5 bases and J dropped 6; count of bases not matched to a gene: 3. The V gene's germline CDR1 is SGHRS and CDR2 YFSETQ. This CDR3 is 12 amino acids long. The CDR3 here is CASRADRDTQYF. CDR3 in DNA: TGCGCCAGCAGAGCGGACAGGGATACGCAGTATTTT.

The V and J genes are TRBV5-1 and TRBJ2-2; D remains unclear. Germline V gene data show CDR1 as SGHRS and CDR2 as YFSETQ. V was trimmed by 0 bases and J by 0 bases, leaving 3 bases between them. The CDR3 is 14 amino acids. This chain's CDR3 is CASSLAPNTGELFF. CDR3 DNA sequence: TGCGCCAGCAGCTTGGCCCCGAACACCGGGGAGCTGTTTTTT.

The gene calls are TRBV19 and TRBJ1-1; 10 bases align to TRBD1. The germline V gene encodes CDR1 LNHDA and CDR2 SQIVND (reference sequence). There are 17 residues in the CDR3. The ends lost 5 bases at V and 0 bases at J; junction bases unmatched: 9. The CDR3 sequence is CASSVTGTGAMNTEAFF. In DNA, the CDR3 is TGTGCCAGTAGTGTAACCGGGACAGGGGCGATGAACACTGAAGCTTTCTTT.